The clone carrying this T cell receptor (beta chain) was detected only a few times. No antigen is known for it. V trimming: 5 bases; J trimming: 6 bases; junction bases outside the gene matches: 9. The CDR3 is 16 amino acids. Germline-derived CDR1 and CDR2 are MNHNS and SASEGT. These data belong to a study of glioma-infiltrating T cells. Study results and limitations: Only very few CDR3 sequences appeared in both tissue and blood. Tissue-blood divergence was below expectation in non-neoplastic patients, above in gliomas.

The iRepertoire nested amplicon-rescue multiplex PCR amplified TCR alpha and beta CDR3s from RNA. Tissue mRNA or PBMC total RNA, about 85-400 ng, went into one-step reverse transcription and amplification. TCRdb ran MiXCR on the multiplex PCR reads and lists one entry per CDR3 protein. The sample includes about 140,000 distinct CDR3 sequences, about two fifths of them seen just once. The sequencing input was glioma tissue, nonneoplastic brain tissue, or PBMCs (not recorded which). The chain uses TRBV6-1 and TRBJ2-1; 11 bases are a match to TRBD2. The TCR was taken from a human donor with low-grade glioma or glioblastoma, undergoing nonglioma brain surgery, or in good health (not recorded which). CDR3 sequence: CASSYLSLAGGNEQFF. Here the CDR3 DNA reads TGTGCCAGCAGTTATTTATCCCTAGCGGGAGGCAATGAGCAGTTCTTC.